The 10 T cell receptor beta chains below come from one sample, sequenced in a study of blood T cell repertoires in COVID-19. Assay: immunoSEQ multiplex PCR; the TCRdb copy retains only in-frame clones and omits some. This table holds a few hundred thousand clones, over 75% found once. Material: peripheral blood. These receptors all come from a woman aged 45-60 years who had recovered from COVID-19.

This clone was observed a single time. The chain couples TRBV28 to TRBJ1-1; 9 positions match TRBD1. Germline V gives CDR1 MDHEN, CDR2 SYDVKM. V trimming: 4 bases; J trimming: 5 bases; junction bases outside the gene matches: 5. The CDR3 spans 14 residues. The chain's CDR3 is CASSWDRVGTEAFF. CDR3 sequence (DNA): TGTGCCAGCAGTTGGGACAGGGTGGGAACTGAAGCTTTCTTT.

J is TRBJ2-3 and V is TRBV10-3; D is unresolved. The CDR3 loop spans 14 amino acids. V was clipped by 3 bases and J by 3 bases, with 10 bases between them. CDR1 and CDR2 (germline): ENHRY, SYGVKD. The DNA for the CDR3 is TGTGCCATCAGTGATATAAGTAGAACAGATACGCAGTATTTT. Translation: CAISDISRTDTQYF.

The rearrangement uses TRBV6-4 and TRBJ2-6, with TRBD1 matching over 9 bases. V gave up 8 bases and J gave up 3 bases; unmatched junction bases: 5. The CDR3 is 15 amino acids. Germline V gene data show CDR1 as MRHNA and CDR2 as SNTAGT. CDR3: CASYRGRLGANVLTF. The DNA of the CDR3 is TGTGCCAGCTACAGGGGGCGCCTTGGGGCCAACGTCCTGACTTTC.

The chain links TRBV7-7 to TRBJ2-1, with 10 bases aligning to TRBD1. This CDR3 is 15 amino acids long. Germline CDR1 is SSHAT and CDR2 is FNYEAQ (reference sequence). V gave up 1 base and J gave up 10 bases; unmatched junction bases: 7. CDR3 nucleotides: TGTGCCAGCAGCTTAGGGACAGGGGGTCAAGAGGAGCAGTTCTTC. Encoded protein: CASSLGTGGQEEQFF.

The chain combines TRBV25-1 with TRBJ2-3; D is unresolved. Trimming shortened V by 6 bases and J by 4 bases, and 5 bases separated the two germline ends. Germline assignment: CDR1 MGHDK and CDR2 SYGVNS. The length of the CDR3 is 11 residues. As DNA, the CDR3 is TGTGCCAGCAGCGTAGCAGATACGCAGTATTTT. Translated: CASSVADTQYF.

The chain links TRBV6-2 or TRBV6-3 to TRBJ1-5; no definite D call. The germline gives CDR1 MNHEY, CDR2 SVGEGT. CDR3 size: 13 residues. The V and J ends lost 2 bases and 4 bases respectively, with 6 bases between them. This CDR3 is CASSYNTNQPQHF. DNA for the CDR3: TGTGCCAGCAGTTACAACACAAATCAGCCCCAGCATTTT.

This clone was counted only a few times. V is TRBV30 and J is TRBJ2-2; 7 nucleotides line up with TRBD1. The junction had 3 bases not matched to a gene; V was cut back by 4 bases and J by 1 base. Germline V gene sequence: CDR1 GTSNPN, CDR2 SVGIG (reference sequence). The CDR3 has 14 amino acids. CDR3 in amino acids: CAWKAGGNTGELFF. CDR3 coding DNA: TGTGCCTGGAAGGCAGGGGGGAACACCGGGGAGCTGTTTTTT.

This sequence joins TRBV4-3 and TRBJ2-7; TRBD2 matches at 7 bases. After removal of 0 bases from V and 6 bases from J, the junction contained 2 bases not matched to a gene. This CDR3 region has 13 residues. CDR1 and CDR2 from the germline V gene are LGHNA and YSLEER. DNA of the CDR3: TGCGCCAGCAGCCAAGATTTAGCGGGCGAGCAGTACTTC. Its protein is CASSQDLAGEQYF.

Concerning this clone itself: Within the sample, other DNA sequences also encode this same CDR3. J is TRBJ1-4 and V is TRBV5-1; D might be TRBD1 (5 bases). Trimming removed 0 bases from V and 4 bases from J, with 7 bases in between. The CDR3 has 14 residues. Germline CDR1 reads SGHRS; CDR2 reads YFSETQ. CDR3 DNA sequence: TGCGCCAGCAGCTTGGGTCAGGGTAATGAAAAACTGTTTTTT. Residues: CASSLGQGNEKLFF.

The CDR3 here is CASSFRGGATDTQYF. DNA for the CDR3: TGTGCCAGCAGTTTTCGGGGAGGGGCTACAGATACGCAGTATTTT. The chain joins TRBV28 to TRBJ2-3; 7 nucleotides line up with TRBD2. CDR1 and CDR2 (germline): MDHEN, SYDVKM. V shed 3 bases and J 3 bases; nucleotides not matched to a gene: 6. This CDR3 region has 15 residues.